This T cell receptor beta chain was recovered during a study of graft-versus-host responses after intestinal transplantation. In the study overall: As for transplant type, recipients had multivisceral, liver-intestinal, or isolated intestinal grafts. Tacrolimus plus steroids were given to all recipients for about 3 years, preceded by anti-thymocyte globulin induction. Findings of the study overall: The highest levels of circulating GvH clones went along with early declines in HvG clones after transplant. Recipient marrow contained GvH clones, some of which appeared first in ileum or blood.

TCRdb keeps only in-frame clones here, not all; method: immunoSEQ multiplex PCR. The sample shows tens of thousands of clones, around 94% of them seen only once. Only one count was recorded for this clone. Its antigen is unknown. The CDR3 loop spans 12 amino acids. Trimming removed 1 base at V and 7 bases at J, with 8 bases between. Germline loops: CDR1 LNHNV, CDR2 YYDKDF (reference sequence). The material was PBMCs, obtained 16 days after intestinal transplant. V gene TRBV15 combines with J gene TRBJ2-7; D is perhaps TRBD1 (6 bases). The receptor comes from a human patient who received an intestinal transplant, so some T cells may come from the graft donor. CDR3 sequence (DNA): TGTGCCACCAGCAGAGCAGGGGCTGAGCAGTACTTC. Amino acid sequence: CATSRAGAEQYF.